This paragraph reports one TCR beta chain. This clone has a single count. The specificity of this receptor is unknown. No quality values exist for individual bases; no much larger clone is one base distant. The sample originates from a study of shared clonotypes between healthy human individuals (TCRdb year 2020). Looking at the study overall: A few men and a couple of women, aged 18 to 49 years, made up the cohort. For each donor, CD4 naive and CD4 memory were each given three plates, CD8 naive was given two plates, and CD8 memory was given one plate. To estimate repertoire size and how much clonotype sharing occurs between individuals, the study deeply sequenced the blood TCR repertoires of about 5 healthy adults. Libraries were prepared and TCR repertoires were sequenced by different laboratories using diverse techniques, in order to increase sequencing depth and limit assay-specific biases. Between about 0.94 and 8.9 billion PBMCs per donor were obtained by leukapheresis.

Paper-wide results and their limitations: Naive subsets generally had larger estimated clonotype richness than memory subsets. Higher generation probabilities were observed for clonotypes shared by all four sorted-subset donors than for non-shared clonotypes. Pairwise subsampling indicated that sequencing depth was expected to affect the degree of clonotype sharing among donors. Across a few donors, approximately 5% of naive CD4, roughly 3.4% of naive CD8, around 2.1% of memory CD4, and 0.4% to 0.45% of memory CD8 clonotypes were shared. Sampling was restricted to blood, and TCR repertoires in tissue are likely to differ from TCR repertoires in blood. Because the study included only a small number of donors, the genetic and exposure-history diversity represented was limited. Even with the large sequencing depth, rarefaction of the sorted-subset datasets indicated that sequencing was incomplete.

Donors were healthy HIV-negative adults with no recently reported acute infections or vaccinations. All donors were Caucasian adults living in Nashville, Tennessee, USA. CD4+ T cells were enriched through magnetic negative selection, after which naive cells were positively selected on CD45RA and the remaining negative fraction served as the memory subset. Blood was obtained by leukapheresis, after which PBMCs were separated by Ficoll-Histopaque density gradient centrifugation and cryopreserved in liquid nitrogen vapor phase. Analytical flow cytometry was used to check the purity and quantity of every magnetically sorted T cell population. Genomic DNA was isolated from every sorted fraction and measured by UV absorbance on a Nanodrop 2000c. TCR CDR3 regions were amplified from genomic DNA by multiplex PCR using the deep immunoSEQ assay. Extracted genomic DNA from each cell subset was spread evenly across all wells of several immunoSEQ 96-well plates, with each plate serving as a replicate. For sorted subsets, approximately 190 ng genomic DNA, equal to 30,000 or so T cell genomes, was loaded into each replicate PCR. Purified libraries were quantified with a Qubit 3.0 fluorometer, sized on a Bioanalyzer 2100, and re-quantified with the KAPA Library Quantification kit. A separate single-read 150-cycle Illumina NextSeq 550 flow cell was used to sequence each immunoSEQ 96-well plate. In the original analysis: Because only junctional sequences without quality scores were contained in the immunoSEQ output, filtering matching that applied to full-length reads could not be performed. To assign V/J genes and CDR3, sequences were annotated against IMGT germline references using PyIR, a Python wrapper for IgBLAST v1.9. Reads were filtered out if the reads had weak V/J assignments (E-value above 1e-6), no CDR3, stop codons, out-of-frame junctions, or ambiguous translated residues. V3J clonotypes were defined by identical inferred V gene, J gene, and CDR3 amino acid sequence. To compute the percentage overlap between repertoires, the number of shared unique clonotypes was divided by the size of the smaller repertoire. Repertoire richness was assessed with RTK rarefaction, the Chao1 estimator, and Recon v2.1 estimates of unobserved clonotypes. For all TCRbeta clonotypes obtained by the gDNA method from several donors, generation probabilities were computed with OLGA. The immuneACCESS repertoire file appears here via TCRdb, limited to in-frame rearrangements. These files lack a portion of the clones; in checked studies, under half of the deficit traces to unresolved V genes, and the cause of the others is not known. V, J and clone size are taken as reported in that table, and D and trimming were inferred from the DNA itself. The sample profile shows some 2.1 million clones; roughly 95% of them were found once. The ten biggest clones cover more than 0.1% of the sample.

The sample was naive CD4+ T cells sorted from blood. The cell subset or site tag for this specimen amounts to: CD45RA+ positively selected. This TCR was sampled from a man between 18 and 29 years old in good health.

In nucleotide form, the sequence is TGTGCCAGCAGCCCCCGACCCCTAAGCGGGGGGGCGAATGAGCAGTTCTTC. Its protein is CASSPRPLSGGANEQFF. This chain joins TRBV9 to TRBJ2-1, with 10 bases in between that match TRBD2. At the junction V is shortened by 4 bases and J by 7 bases; bases outside the gene matches: 14. There are 17 amino acids in the CDR3, from cysteine to phenylalanine inclusive. The kept DNA is CDR3 alone, 51 bases in frame from the first base. Sequences SGDLS (CDR1) and YYNGEE (CDR2) are obtained from the germline V gene.